A single sample is the source of the 15 T cell receptor beta chains below, sequenced in a study of circulating CD8 cells and anti-PD-1 response in melanoma. The QIAseq Immune Repertoire TCR panel built the libraries from approximately 16 ng of total RNA. TCRdb reprocessed the reads via MiXCR and lists one record per CDR3 protein. The sample gives 200 to 250 distinct CDR3 sequences, 15% to 20% of which show up once; approximately 35% is in the top ten. Live CD3+CD8+TCRalphabeta+ cells were sorted into four subsets by PD-1 and/or TIGIT. The sample consisted of CD8+ T cells from PBMCs, taken at baseline or after one month of anti-PD-1 therapy (not recorded which). The receptor set was obtained from a human donor with melanoma.

This clonotype qualifies as large. The chain combines TRBV6-1 with TRBJ2-1; D is perhaps TRBD1 (6 bases). Trimming took off 4 bases at V and 0 bases at J, with 13 bases between the two ends. Per the germline V gene, CDR1 is MNHNS and CDR2 is SASEGT. This CDR3 contains 16 residues. CDR3 residues: CASSVGHRGSYNEQFF. CDR3 bases: TGTGCCAGCAGTGTGGGACACCGAGGCTCCTACAATGAGCAGTTCTTC.

This clonotype qualifies as large. The chain has TRBV1 and TRBJ2-3. TRBV1 is classified as a pseudogene. The CDR3 is made up of 16 amino acids. The CDR3 spells CTSSQEGITSTDTQYF. The CDR3 nucleotides read TGCACCAGCAGCCAAGAGGGCATTACTAGCACAGATACGCAGTATTTT.

This clonotype is judged medium-sized. The rearrangement links TRBV14 to TRBJ2-7, with 9 bases fitting TRBD1. CDR1 SGHDN and CDR2 FVKESK come from the germline V gene. This CDR3 comprises 14 residues. V shed 8 bases, J shed 2 bases, and the junction held 7 bases outside the gene matches. DNA for the CDR3: TGTGCCAGCGCACAAGGGACAGGGACCTACGAGCAGTACTTC. Protein sequence: CASAQGTGTYEQYF.

This clonotype qualifies as large. The chain links TRBV27 to TRBJ2-7; no definite D call. Germline values: CDR1 MNHEY, CDR2 SMNVEV (reference sequence). V lost 6 bases and J lost 4, with 4 bases in between. The CDR3 totals 10 residues. CDR3 in DNA: TGTGCCAGCAGGGGATACGAGCAGTACTTC. Its protein product is CASRGYEQYF.

By share, this clonotype counts as medium-sized. This sequence joins TRBV30 and TRBJ1-1; D gene uncertain. Trimming cost V 0 bases and J 11 bases, with 10 bases left between them. The germline CDR1 and CDR2 sequences are GTSNPN and SVGIG (reference sequence). This CDR3 comprises 11 residues. The CDR3 reads CAWSVSVEAFF. CDR3 coding DNA: TGTGCCTGGAGTGTTTCAGTGGAGGCTTTCTTT.

This clonotype is classed as large. This sequence joins TRBV2 and TRBJ1-4, with a tentative D call TRBD1 (6 bases). Trimming removed 7 bases from V and 0 bases from J, with 12 bases in between. The CDR3 covers 15 residues. In germline, CDR1 is SNHLY, CDR2 FYNNEI. In DNA, the CDR3 is TGTGCCAGCACCGGGGACACTTCAACTAATGAAAAACTGTTTTTT. Translated, it gives CASTGDTSTNEKLFF.

The rearrangement joins TRBV5-4 to TRBJ2-3; 10 bases map to TRBD2. The germline V gene encodes CDR1 SGHNT and CDR2 YYREEE (reference sequence). Trimming at V came to 0 bases and at J to 3 bases, leaving 7 bases not matched to a gene. The CDR3 runs 17 residues. CDR3 in DNA: TGTGCCAGCAGCTTGGGACTAGCGGGCGTACTAACAGATACGCAGTATTTT. Translating gives CASSLGLAGVLTDTQYF.

This clonotype is judged large (0.1 to 1%). The genes are TRBV19 and TRBJ2-7, with TRBD1 identical over 9 bases. Trimming at V came to 7 bases and at J to 4 bases, leaving 8 bases not matched to a gene. This CDR3 contains 14 residues. Germline values: CDR1 LNHDA, CDR2 SQIVND (reference sequence). In DNA form, the CDR3 reads TGTGCCAGTACTCCGACAGGGGGAATATACGAGCAGTACTTC. This encodes CASTPTGGIYEQYF.

Judged by abundance, this clonotype is hyperexpanded. The chain is built from TRBV29-1 and TRBJ2-4; possibly TRBD1 or TRBD2 for D (5 bases each). The CDR3 covers 16 residues. The germline V gene encodes CDR1 SQVTM and CDR2 ANQGSEA. The V gene lost 4 bases and the J gene lost 7 bases, with 23 bases spanning the gap. CDR3 bases: TGCAGCGTTGTTGCCTCACGAGGGGCCCACCGGAACATTCAGTACTTC. Its protein product is CSVVASRGAHRNIQYF.

In its sample, this clonotype ranks as medium-sized (0.01 to 0.1%). Given a much more abundant clone one base away, this may be a read error. The rearrangement joins TRBV19 to TRBJ2-7; D may be TRBD1 or TRBD2 (5 bases each). The V end was cut by 1 base, the J end by 5 bases, with 6 bases between. The CDR3 consists of 12 residues. Germline CDR1 is LNHDA and CDR2 is SQIVND (reference sequence). The CDR3 DNA reads TGTGCCAGTAGTATAGGGGGGAACGAGCAGTACTTC. It yields the protein CASSIGGNEQYF.

Notes on this clonotype: An end of the junction does not agree with germline; a read error may underlie this. The V call is TRBV27, the J call TRBJ2-4, with D tentatively TRBD1 or TRBD2 (5 bases each). CDR3 length: 16 residues. CDR1 and CDR2 (germline): MNHEY, SMNVEV (reference sequence). The CDR3 here is CASRSWDGWAKDIQYF. The CDR3 nucleotides read TGTGCCAGCAGGTCTTGGGACGGGTGGGCCAAAGACATTCAGTACTTC.

With regard to this clonotype: Since a much larger clone is just one base distant, this may be a read error. The V gene is TRBV30, the J gene TRBJ1-4, with D unclear. Per germline, CDR1 GTSNPN and CDR2 SVGIG (reference sequence). The CDR3 is 11 amino acids. As DNA, the CDR3 is TGTGCCTGGAGCATAAATGAAAGACTGTTTTTT. Translation gives CAWSINERLFF.

In its sample, this clonotype ranks as large. The rearrangement uses TRBV20-1 and TRBJ2-3, with 12 nucleotides matching TRBD2. Trimming took 0 bases from V and 5 from J; bases not matched to a gene: 6. Germline CDR1 is DFQATT and CDR2 is SNEGSKA (reference sequence). CDR3 length: 16 amino acids. The CDR3 region has the DNA TGCAGTGCTAGAGATCCCCTAGCGGGGGGGCTAGATACGCAGTATTTT. Its protein is CSARDPLAGGLDTQYF.

This clonotype is deemed medium-sized (0.01 to 0.1%). The chain combines TRBV7-2 with TRBJ1-3, with D possibly TRBD1 on 6 matching bases. From germline, CDR1 is SGHTA and CDR2 FQGNSA. CDR3 length: 13 residues. Trimming left V 3 bases short and J 4 bases short, with 7 bases between. The CDR3 spells CASSFGQGNTIYF. DNA of the CDR3: TGTGCCAGCAGCTTTGGACAGGGAAACACCATATATTTT.

By share of the sample, this clonotype is large. The chain employs TRBV4-1 and TRBJ2-3; D unclear. The ends were cut back, 1 base at V and 4 bases at J, with 12 bases in the middle. CDR1 and CDR2 (germline): MGHRA, YSYEKL. The CDR3 is made up of 15 amino acids. CDR3 in amino acids: CASSQVKNVPDTQYF. The CDR3 DNA sequence: TGCGCCAGCAGCCAAGTTAAGAACGTACCAGATACGCAGTATTTT.